Presented here are 29 T cell receptor beta chains from one specimen sequenced in a study of early T cells in non-severe SARS-CoV-2 infection. Using its own MiXCR run on the 5' RACE reads, TCRdb lists one record per CDR3 protein. The sample has more than 45,000 distinct CDR3 sequences; 6.2% are singletons. The specimen was whole blood, collected at baseline. These receptors were obtained from an adult who was a healthcare worker with PCR-confirmed SARS-CoV-2 infection or an uninfected control (not recorded which).

This clonotype has more than one count but fewer than ten. DNA for the CDR3: TGTGCCAGCAGCTTATCGTATAGCCGAGAGATCTACGAGCAGTACTTC. Its translation: CASSLSYSREIYEQYF. The rearrangement links TRBV7-2 to TRBJ2-7; D uncertain. Trimming removed 2 bases from V and 3 bases from J, with 17 bases in between. Germline CDR1 reads SGHTA; CDR2 reads FQGNSA. The CDR3 consists of 16 residues.

This clonotype has a count of ten or more. The chain carries TRBV7-2 and TRBJ1-6; D ambiguous. This CDR3 has 17 amino acids. The germline V gene encodes CDR1 SGHTA and CDR2 FQGNSA. V was shortened by 5 bases and J by 0 bases, with 14 bases between the two germline ends. Here the CDR3 reads CASSSAGPSSYNSPLHF. CDR3 DNA sequence: TGTGCCAGCAGCAGTGCAGGACCGAGCTCCTATAATTCACCCCTCCACTTT. The variable domain in full, completed from reference TRBV7-2 and TRBJ1-6, reads GAGVSQSPSNKVTEKGKDVELRCDPISGHTALYWYRQSLGQGLEFLIYFQGNSAPDKSGLPSDRFSAERTGGSVSTLTIQRTQQEDSAVYLCASSSAGPSSYNSPLHFGNGTRLTVT.

This clonotype was counted at least ten times. The chain recombines TRBV10-1 with TRBJ2-1, with TRBD2 identical over 8 bases. V trimming: 7 bases; J trimming: 7 bases; junction bases outside the gene matches: 12. This CDR3 region has 15 residues. Per the germline V gene, CDR1 is WNHNN and CDR2 is SYGVQD (reference sequence). The CDR3 sequence: CASTSGGQGPNEQFF. CDR3 sequence (DNA): TGCGCCAGCACGTCGGGGGGGCAGGGCCCGAATGAGCAGTTCTTC.

This clonotype showed up many times. This chain joins TRBV4-1 and TRBJ2-7; D ambiguous. This CDR3 has 15 residues. V shed 1 base and J shed 4 bases, with 14 bases lying between them. CDR1 and CDR2 from the germline V gene are MGHRA and YSYEKL. The CDR3 nucleotides read TGCGCCAGCAGCCAAGGCCCCGGACCGTTATACGAGCAGTACTTC. Translated: CASSQGPGPLYEQYF.

A few counts support this clonotype. The V and J genes are TRBV9 and TRBJ2-3, with 10 bases identical to TRBD1. This CDR3 is 13 amino acids long. CDR1 and CDR2 from the germline V gene are SGDLS and YYNGEE. V was pared by 0 bases and J by 12 bases, with 4 bases of the junction left unmatched. The CDR3 nucleotides are TGTGCCAGCAGCGTAGAAGGGACAGGGGTACAGTATTTT. Its protein is CASSVEGTGVQYF.

This clonotype has ten or more counts. The CDR3 DNA sequence: TGTGCCAGCACCCCGGTGGGCAGGGGGATATACGAGCAGTACTTC. Its protein is CASTPVGRGIYEQYF. V is TRBV27 and J is TRBJ2-7, with TRBD1 matching over 7 bases. The trim removed 7 bases at V and 4 bases at J, leaving 13 bases unmatched. CDR3 length: 15 residues. The germline V gene has CDR1 MNHEY and CDR2 SMNVEV (reference sequence).

In its sample, this clonotype was seen a few times. In DNA form, the CDR3 reads TGTGCCACCAGCAGTGGGGTCTCCTACGAGCAGTACTTC. The encoded protein is CATSSGVSYEQYF. The chain is built from TRBV15 and TRBJ2-7; D not certain. This CDR3 region has 13 residues. The V gene's germline CDR1 is LNHNV and CDR2 YYDKDF (reference sequence). Deletions cut 3 bases from V and 0 bases from J, with 6 bases between.

In its sample, this clonotype was seen a few times. The chain employs TRBV7-2 and TRBJ2-5; D assignment may be TRBD1 or TRBD2 (5 bases each). Per the germline V gene, CDR1 is SGHTA and CDR2 is FQGNSA. The CDR3 extends over 16 amino acids. Trimming left V 1 base short and J 5 bases short, with 17 bases between. The CDR3 DNA reads as TGTGCCAGCAGCTTAGTTGAGGGGCGGTTTCGGGAGACCCAGTACTTC. The encoded protein is CASSLVEGRFRETQYF.

Many counts were recorded for this clonotype. J is TRBJ1-1 and V is TRBV27; the D is unclear. The germline gives CDR1 MNHEY, CDR2 SMNVEV (reference sequence). Trimming shortened V by 5 bases and J by 6 bases, and 10 bases separated the two germline ends. The length of the CDR3 is 12 residues. CDR3 DNA sequence: TGTGCCAGCAGTACGCCTCTTGCTGAAGCTTTCTTT. It yields the protein CASSTPLAEAFF.

The J gene is TRBJ2-3, the V gene TRBV11-1, with 7 bases lining up with TRBD2. V dropped 3 bases and J dropped 4; count of bases not matched to a gene: 7. This CDR3 is built from 15 residues. The germline V gene encodes CDR1 SGHAT and CDR2 FQDESV (reference sequence). The DNA of the CDR3 is TGTGCCAGCAGCTTTTTAGCGGGCCCCGCAGATACGCAGTATTTT. Translating it yields CASSFLAGPADTQYF.

This clonotype was counted at least ten times. The chain links TRBV6-2 or TRBV6-3 to TRBJ1-1; D is unresolved. This CDR3 is built from 14 residues. The V gene lost 0 bases and the J gene lost 6 bases, with 11 bases spanning the gap. Per the germline V gene, CDR1 is MNHEY and CDR2 is SVGEGT. In nucleotides, the CDR3 is TGTGCCAGCAGTTACTCGAGTATGGCGGCTGAAGCTTTCTTT. Translated: CASSYSSMAAEAFF.

In this sample, this clonotype turned up many times. The chain is built from TRBV11-2 and TRBJ2-2; TRBD2 matches 9 bases. The V segment lost 3 bases and the J segment 5 bases; nucleotides outside the gene matches: 7. There are 16 residues in the CDR3. Germline CDR1 reads SGHAT; CDR2 reads FQNNGV. CDR3 region: CASSLYSGSRTGELFF. The CDR3 coding sequence is TGTGCCAGCAGCTTGTATAGCGGGAGTCGGACCGGGGAGCTGTTTTTT.

V usage is TRBV19 and J usage is TRBJ2-1, with D possibly being TRBD2 (6 bases). CDR1 and CDR2 (germline): LNHDA, SQIVND (reference sequence). With 5 bases removed from V and 8 bases from J, the gap between germline ends came to 25 bases. The CDR3 length is 17 residues. CDR3 DNA sequence: TGTGCCAGTAGTCCCTCTCCCGGGAGCCTGCCCGTGGATGAGCAGTTCTTC. The encoded protein is CASSPSPGSLPVDEQFF.

This chain connects TRBV7-6 to TRBJ2-1; TRBD2 aligns across 12 bases. Germline V gives CDR1 SGHVS, CDR2 FNYEAQ. The CDR3 has 16 residues. V lost 6 bases, J lost 0 bases, and 3 bases stayed unmatched. The CDR3 region has the DNA TGTGCCAGCAGGTCGGGACTAGCGGGCTCCTACAATGAGCAGTTCTTC. Translated: CASRSGLAGSYNEQFF.

This clonotype was detected many times. J is TRBJ2-5 and V is TRBV4-1; 8 bases align to TRBD1. CDR1 is MGHRA, CDR2 YSYEKL, per germline. The CDR3 extends over 14 amino acids. Losses at the gene ends were 4 bases for V and 5 bases for J; bases not matched to a gene: 6. CDR3 in amino acids: CASSRPTGAETQYF. The CDR3 bases are TGCGCCAGCAGCCGCCCGACAGGGGCCGAGACCCAGTACTTC.

This clonotype has just a few counts. This chain uses TRBV7-7 with TRBJ1-3; a possible D gene is TRBD1 (5 bases). The ends were cut back, 5 bases at V and 2 bases at J, with 7 bases in the middle. The CDR3 is 13 amino acids. The germline gives CDR1 SSHAT, CDR2 FNYEAQ (reference sequence). The CDR3: CASSQGAGNTIYF. CDR3 DNA: TGTGCCAGCAGCCAGGGAGCTGGAAACACCATATATTTT. The full variable domain, completed using reference TRBV7-7 and TRBJ1-3, is GAGVSQSPRYKVTKRGQDVTLRCDPISSHATLYWYQQALGQGPEFLTYFNYEAQPDKSGLPSDRFSAERPEGSISTLTIQRTEQRDSAMYRCASSQGAGNTIYFGEGSWLTVV.

V and J are TRBV28 and TRBJ2-1; 10 bases fit TRBD1. Trimming took 6 bases from V and 4 from J; bases not matched to a gene: 6. The germline CDR1 and CDR2 sequences are MDHEN and SYDVKM. The CDR3 consists of 15 residues. This chain's CDR3 is CASRPRDRGYNEQFF. CDR3 bases: TGTGCCAGCAGGCCGCGGGACAGGGGTTACAATGAGCAGTTCTTC.

This clonotype was recorded many times. This sequence joins TRBV7-2 and TRBJ2-1; 7 bases map to TRBD2. V shed 4 bases and J 16 bases; nucleotides not matched to a gene: 13. This CDR3 spans 13 amino acids. CDR1 SGHTA and CDR2 FQGNSA come from the germline V gene. The CDR3 here is CASSSGGLTFEFF. CDR3 DNA sequence: TGTGCCAGCAGCTCGGGGGGACTAACATTCGAATTCTTC.

This clonotype was seen only a few times. This chain links TRBV19 with TRBJ2-5; TRBD1 aligns across 9 bases. In germline, CDR1 is LNHDA, CDR2 SQIVND (reference sequence). The V segment lost 5 bases and the J segment 4 bases; nucleotides outside the gene matches: 5. This CDR3 has 14 amino acids. This CDR3 reads CASSPQGAGETQYF. For the CDR3, the DNA is TGTGCCAGTAGTCCACAGGGGGCTGGAGAGACCCAGTACTTC.

This clonotype was observed at least ten times. CDR3 amino acids: CASSGREFFYNEQFF. The CDR3 DNA reads TGTGCCAGCAGTGGCAGGGAGTTCTTCTACAATGAGCAGTTCTTC. The chain uses TRBV6-1 and TRBJ2-1; the D call may be TRBD1 or TRBD2 (5 bases each). The germline CDR1 and CDR2 sequences are MNHNS and SASEGT. The CDR3 length is 15 residues. V gave up 4 bases and J gave up 3 bases, with 13 bases separating them.

This clonotype was recorded at least ten times. A read error may produce the germline difference seen at one junction end. The rearrangement links TRBV29-1 to TRBJ2-1; D is ambiguous. The CDR3 runs 11 residues. Per the germline V gene, CDR1 is SQVTM and CDR2 is ANQGSEA. The CDR3 sequence: CSVSPYYEQFF. The CDR3, as DNA: TGCAGCGTTTCCCCCTACTATGAGCAGTTCTTC.

This clonotype was seen ten or more times. V is TRBV19 and J is TRBJ1-5; tentative D call: TRBD1 (6 bases). V was shortened by 9 bases and J by 7 bases, with 16 bases between the two germline ends. Germline CDR1 and CDR2: LNHDA and SQIVND (reference sequence). This CDR3 region has 13 residues. CDR3 sequence (DNA): TGTGCCAGCCGACAGGTAGTTGGCCAGCCCCAGCATTTT. It specifies CASRQVVGQPQHF. The whole variable domain, remainder taken from reference TRBV19 and TRBJ1-5, is DGGITQSPKYLFRKEGQNVTLSCEQNLNHDAMYWYRQDPGQGLRLIYYSQIVNDFQKGDIAEGYSVSREKKESFPLTVTSAQKNPTAFYLCASRQVVGQPQHFGDGTRLSIL.

The rearrangement joins TRBV27 to TRBJ2-3; D is tentatively TRBD1 or TRBD2 (6 bases each). CDR3 length equals 15 residues. Deletions cut 7 bases from V and 0 bases from J, with 14 bases between. Germline values: CDR1 MNHEY, CDR2 SMNVEV (reference sequence). CDR3 in amino acids: CASTGGGSSTDTQYF. The CDR3 nucleotides are TGTGCCAGCACCGGAGGGGGAAGTAGCACAGATACGCAGTATTTT.

Many counts were recorded for this clonotype. The chain combines TRBV4-1 with TRBJ2-1; 15 bases match TRBD2. The CDR3 covers 17 residues. Germline V lookup: CDR1 MGHRA, CDR2 YSYEKL. V dropped 3 bases and J dropped 7; count of bases not matched to a gene: 7. CDR3 region: CASSQYSGLAGGNEQFF. The CDR3, as DNA: TGCGCCAGCAGCCAGTACTCGGGACTAGCGGGAGGTAATGAGCAGTTCTTC.

With respect to this clonotype: A read error may produce the germline difference seen at one junction end. V and J are TRBV3-1 and TRBJ2-6, with 8 bases fitting TRBD2. Germline V CDR1 and CDR2: LGHDT, YNNKEL (reference sequence). The CDR3 contains 20 residues. CDR3 bases: TGTGCCAGCAGCCAAGGTTCTCTAGCGGGCCTCCTCTCTGGGGCCAACGTCCTGATTTTC. This codes for CASSQGSLAGLLSGANVLIF.

This clonotype was detected many times. The genes are TRBV29-1 and TRBJ1-2; D is perhaps TRBD1 (5 bases). The CDR3 length is 15 residues. Germline V CDR1 and CDR2: SQVTM, ANQGSEA. V shed 4 bases and J shed 6 bases, with 21 bases lying between them. The CDR3 DNA reads TGCAGCGTTGTGCCCGGCAGGGCGGAGAGAGATGGCTACACCTTC. Amino acid sequence: CSVVPGRAERDGYTF.

The V and J genes are TRBV19 and TRBJ1-5; possibly TRBD1 for D (5 bases). V dropped 0 bases and J dropped 3 bases, with 15 bases sitting between them. The CDR3 has 17 residues. Germline V gene sequence: CDR1 LNHDA, CDR2 SQIVND (reference sequence). CDR3 protein: CASSIDFRTTTNQPQHF. DNA of the CDR3: TGTGCCAGTAGTATAGATTTTAGGACAACTACCAATCAGCCCCAGCATTTT.

V is TRBV7-9 and J is TRBJ1-3, with D possibly matching TRBD1 (6 bases). The CDR3 runs 15 residues. Deletions cut 5 bases from V and 2 bases from J, with 13 bases between. CDR1 and CDR2 (germline): SEHNR, FQNEAQ (reference sequence). CDR3: CASSAGTNTGNTIYF. CDR3 DNA: TGTGCCAGCAGCGCCGGGACAAACACTGGAAACACCATATATTTT.

This clonotype was observed a few times. The V gene is TRBV29-1, the J gene TRBJ2-7; 7 nucleotides match TRBD1. With 7 bases clipped from V and 0 bases from J, the junction kept 6 bases outside the gene matches. The germline gives CDR1 SQVTM, CDR2 ANQGSEA. The CDR3 extends over 13 amino acids. CDR3 region: CSARDSSSYEQYF. CDR3 coding DNA: TGCAGCGCCCGGGACAGCAGCTCCTACGAGCAGTACTTC.